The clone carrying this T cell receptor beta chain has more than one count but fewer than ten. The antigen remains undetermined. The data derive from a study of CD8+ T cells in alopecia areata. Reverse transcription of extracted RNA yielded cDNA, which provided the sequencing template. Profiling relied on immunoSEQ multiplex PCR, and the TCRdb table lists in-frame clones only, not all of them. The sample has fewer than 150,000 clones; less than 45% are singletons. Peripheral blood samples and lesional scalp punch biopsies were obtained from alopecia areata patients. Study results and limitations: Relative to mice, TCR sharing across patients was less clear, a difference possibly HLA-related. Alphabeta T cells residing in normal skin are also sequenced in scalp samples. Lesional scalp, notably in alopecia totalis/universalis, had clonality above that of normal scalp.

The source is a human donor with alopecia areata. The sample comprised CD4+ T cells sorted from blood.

The CDR3 loop reads CASSLGGSAKTQYF. DNA of the CDR3: TGTGCCAGCAGTTTGGGAGGATCGGCAAAGACCCAGTACTTC. The chain employs TRBV27 and TRBJ2-5, with D maybe TRBD2 (6 bases). Deletions cut 3 bases from V and 6 bases from J, with 14 bases between. This CDR3 spans 14 amino acids. Germline lookup yields CDR1 MNHEY and CDR2 SMNVEV (reference sequence).